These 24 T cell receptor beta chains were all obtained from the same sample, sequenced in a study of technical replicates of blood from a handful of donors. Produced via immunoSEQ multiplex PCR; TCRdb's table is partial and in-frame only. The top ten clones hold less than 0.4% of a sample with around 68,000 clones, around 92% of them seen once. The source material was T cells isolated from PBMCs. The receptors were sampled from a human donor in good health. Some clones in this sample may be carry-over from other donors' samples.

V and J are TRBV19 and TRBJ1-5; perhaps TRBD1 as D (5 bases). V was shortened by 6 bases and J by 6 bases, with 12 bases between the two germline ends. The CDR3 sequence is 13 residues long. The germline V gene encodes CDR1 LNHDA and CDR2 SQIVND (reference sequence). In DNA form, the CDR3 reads TGTGCCAGTAGCTTGGGGGGGACTCAGCCCCAGCATTTT. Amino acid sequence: CASSLGGTQPQHF. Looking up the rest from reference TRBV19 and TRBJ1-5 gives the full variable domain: DGGITQSPKYLFRKEGQNVTLSCEQNLNHDAMYWYRQDPGQGLRLIYYSQIVNDFQKGDIAEGYSVSREKKESFPLTVTSAQKNPTAFYLCASSLGGTQPQHFGDGTRLSIL.

This CDR3 is CSVVPVGSGSYEQYF. The CDR3 DNA follows: TGCAGCGTTGTACCGGTCGGGAGTGGGTCCTACGAGCAGTACTTC. V is TRBV29-1 and J is TRBJ2-7; weak D call: TRBD2 (6 bases). Looked up from germline, CDR1 is SQVTM and CDR2 is ANQGSEA. V was shortened by 4 bases and J by 1 base, with 17 bases between the two germline ends. The CDR3 loop spans 15 amino acids.

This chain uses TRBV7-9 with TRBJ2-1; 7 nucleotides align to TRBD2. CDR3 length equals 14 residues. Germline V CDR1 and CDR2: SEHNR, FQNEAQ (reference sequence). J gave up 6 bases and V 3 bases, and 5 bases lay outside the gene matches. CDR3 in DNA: TGTGCCAGCAGCTTTACTAGCGCGGGCAATGAGCAGTTCTTC. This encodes CASSFTSAGNEQFF.

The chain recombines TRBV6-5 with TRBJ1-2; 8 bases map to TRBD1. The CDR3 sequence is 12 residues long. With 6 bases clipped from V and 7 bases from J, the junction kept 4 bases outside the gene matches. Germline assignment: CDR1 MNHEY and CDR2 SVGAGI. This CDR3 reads CASRTDRAGYTF. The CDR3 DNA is TGTGCCAGCAGGACGGACAGGGCTGGCTACACCTTC.

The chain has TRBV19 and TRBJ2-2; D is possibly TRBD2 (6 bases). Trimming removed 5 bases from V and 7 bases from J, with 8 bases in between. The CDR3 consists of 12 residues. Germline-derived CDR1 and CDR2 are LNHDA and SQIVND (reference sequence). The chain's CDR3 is CASSGGYGELFF. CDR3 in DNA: TGTGCCAGTAGTGGGGGGTACGGGGAGCTGTTTTTT.

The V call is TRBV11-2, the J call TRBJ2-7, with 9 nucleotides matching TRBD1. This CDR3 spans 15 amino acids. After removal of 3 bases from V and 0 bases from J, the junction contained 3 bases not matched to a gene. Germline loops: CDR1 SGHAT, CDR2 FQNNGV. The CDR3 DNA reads TGTGCCAGCAGCTTTCAGGGACAGGGCTCCTACGAGCAGTACTTC. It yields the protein CASSFQGQGSYEQYF.

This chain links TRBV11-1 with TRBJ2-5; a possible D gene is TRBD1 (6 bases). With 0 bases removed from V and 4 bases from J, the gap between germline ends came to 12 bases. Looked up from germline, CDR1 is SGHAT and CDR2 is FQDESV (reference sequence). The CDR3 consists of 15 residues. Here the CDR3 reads CASSLANQGRETQYF. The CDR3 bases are TGTGCCAGCAGCTTAGCAAATCAGGGGCGAGAGACCCAGTACTTC.

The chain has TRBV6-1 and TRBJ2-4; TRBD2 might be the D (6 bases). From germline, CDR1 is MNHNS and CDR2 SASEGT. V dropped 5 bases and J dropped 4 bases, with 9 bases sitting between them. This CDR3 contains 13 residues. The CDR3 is CASSTGVKNIQYF. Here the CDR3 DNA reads TGTGCCAGCAGTACGGGAGTAAAAAACATTCAGTACTTC.

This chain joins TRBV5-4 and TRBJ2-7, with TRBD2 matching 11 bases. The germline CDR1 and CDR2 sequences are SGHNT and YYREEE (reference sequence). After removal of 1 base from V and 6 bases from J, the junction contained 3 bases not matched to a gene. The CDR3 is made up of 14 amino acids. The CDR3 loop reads CASSLRLAGGEQYF. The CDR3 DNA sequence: TGTGCCAGCAGCTTGCGTCTAGCGGGGGGCGAGCAGTACTTC.

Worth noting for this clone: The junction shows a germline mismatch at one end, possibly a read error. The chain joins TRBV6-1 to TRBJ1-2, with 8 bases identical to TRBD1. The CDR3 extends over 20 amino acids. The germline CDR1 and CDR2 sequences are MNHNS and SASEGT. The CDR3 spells CASGDAALYPIPDRGYGYTF. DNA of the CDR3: TGTGCCAGCGGTGACGCAGCGTTGTACCCAATACCCGACAGGGGCTATGGCTACACCTTC.

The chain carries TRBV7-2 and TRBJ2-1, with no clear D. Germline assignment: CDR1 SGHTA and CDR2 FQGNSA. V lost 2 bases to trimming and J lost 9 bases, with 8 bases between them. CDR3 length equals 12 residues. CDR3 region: CASSLSRGEQFF. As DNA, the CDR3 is TGTGCCAGCAGCTTATCACGAGGTGAGCAGTTCTTC.

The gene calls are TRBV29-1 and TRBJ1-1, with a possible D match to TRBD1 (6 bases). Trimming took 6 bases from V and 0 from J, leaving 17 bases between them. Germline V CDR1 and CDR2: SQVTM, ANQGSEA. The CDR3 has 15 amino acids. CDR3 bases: TGCAGCGTGCAAACAGGACAGTGGATGAACACTGAAGCTTTCTTT. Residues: CSVQTGQWMNTEAFF.

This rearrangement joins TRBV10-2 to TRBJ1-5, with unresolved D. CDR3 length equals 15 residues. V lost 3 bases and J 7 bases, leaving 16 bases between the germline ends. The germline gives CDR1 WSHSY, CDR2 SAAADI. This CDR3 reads CASSELAGVRQPQHF. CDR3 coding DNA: TGCGCCAGCAGTGAACTTGCGGGCGTGCGGCAGCCCCAGCATTTT.

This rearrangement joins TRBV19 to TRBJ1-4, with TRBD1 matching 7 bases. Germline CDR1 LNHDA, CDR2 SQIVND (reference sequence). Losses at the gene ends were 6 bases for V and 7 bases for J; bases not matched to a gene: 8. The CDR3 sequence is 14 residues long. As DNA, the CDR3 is TGTGCCAGTAGGGACAGGAGGGGTGGTGAAAAACTGTTTTTT. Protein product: CASRDRRGGEKLFF.

The CDR3 nucleotides read TGCGCCAGCAGCTTGCTAGGTGTTACCTACGAGCAGTACTTC. Protein: CASSLLGVTYEQYF. The rearrangement joins TRBV4-1 to TRBJ2-7; D ambiguous. Germline V gene sequence: CDR1 MGHRA, CDR2 YSYEKL. The CDR3 extends over 14 amino acids. V was trimmed by 5 bases and J by 2 bases, leaving 13 bases between them.

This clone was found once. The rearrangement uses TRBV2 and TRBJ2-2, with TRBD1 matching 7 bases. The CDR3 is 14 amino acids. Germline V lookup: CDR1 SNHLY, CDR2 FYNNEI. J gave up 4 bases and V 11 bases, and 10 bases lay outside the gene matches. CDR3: CAGQTGLGTGELFF. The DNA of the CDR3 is TGTGCCGGACAGACAGGGCTAGGCACCGGGGAGCTGTTTTTT.

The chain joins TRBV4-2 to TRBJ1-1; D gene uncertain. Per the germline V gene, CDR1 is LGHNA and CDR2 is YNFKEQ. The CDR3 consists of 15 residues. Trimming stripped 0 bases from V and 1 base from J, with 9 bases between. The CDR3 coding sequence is TGTGCCAGCAGCCAAGATCAGAGAGGGAACACTGAAGCTTTCTTT. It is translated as CASSQDQRGNTEAFF.

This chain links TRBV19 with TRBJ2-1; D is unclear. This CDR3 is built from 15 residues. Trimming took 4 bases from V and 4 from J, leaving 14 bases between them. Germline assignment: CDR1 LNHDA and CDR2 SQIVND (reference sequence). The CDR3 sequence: CASSTGSGPYNEQFF. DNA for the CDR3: TGTGCCAGTAGTACCGGGTCTGGCCCTTACAATGAGCAGTTCTTC.

In DNA form, the CDR3 reads TGTGCCTGGAGTGGACTAGCGGGGGGCCCTCGCTCCTACAATGAGCAGTTCTTC. This gives the protein CAWSGLAGGPRSYNEQFF. The chain links TRBV30 to TRBJ2-1; the match to TRBD2 covers 13 bases. Trimming took 1 base from V and 0 from J; bases not matched to a gene: 6. Germline V gives CDR1 GTSNPN, CDR2 SVGIG (reference sequence). This CDR3 has 18 residues.

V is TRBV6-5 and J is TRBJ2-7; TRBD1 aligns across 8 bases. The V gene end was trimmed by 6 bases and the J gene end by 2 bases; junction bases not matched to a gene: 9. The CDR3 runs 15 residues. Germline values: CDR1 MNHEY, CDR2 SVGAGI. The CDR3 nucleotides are TGTGCCAGCAGCCCGCTGACAGGGGCGCCCTACGAGCAGTACTTC. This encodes CASSPLTGAPYEQYF.

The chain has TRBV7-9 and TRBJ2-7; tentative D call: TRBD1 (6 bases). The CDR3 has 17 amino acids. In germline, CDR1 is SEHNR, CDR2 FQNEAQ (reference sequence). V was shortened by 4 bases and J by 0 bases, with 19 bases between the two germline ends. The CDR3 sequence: CASSSHLWTESSYEQYF. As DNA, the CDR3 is TGTGCCAGCAGCTCGCACCTATGGACAGAGAGCTCCTACGAGCAGTACTTC.

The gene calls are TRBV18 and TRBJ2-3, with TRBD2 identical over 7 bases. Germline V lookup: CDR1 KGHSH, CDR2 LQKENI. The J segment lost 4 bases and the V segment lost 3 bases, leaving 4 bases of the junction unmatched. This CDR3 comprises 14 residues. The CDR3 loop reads CASSPGLPPDTQYF. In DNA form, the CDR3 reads TGTGCCAGCTCACCGGGACTACCTCCAGATACGCAGTATTTT.

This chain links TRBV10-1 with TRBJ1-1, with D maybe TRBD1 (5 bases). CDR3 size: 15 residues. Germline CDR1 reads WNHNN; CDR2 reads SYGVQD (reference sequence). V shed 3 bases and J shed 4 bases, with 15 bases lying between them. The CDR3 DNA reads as TGCGCCAGCAGTGAAAACAGGTATCGAACCACTGAAGCTTTCTTT. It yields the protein CASSENRYRTTEAFF.

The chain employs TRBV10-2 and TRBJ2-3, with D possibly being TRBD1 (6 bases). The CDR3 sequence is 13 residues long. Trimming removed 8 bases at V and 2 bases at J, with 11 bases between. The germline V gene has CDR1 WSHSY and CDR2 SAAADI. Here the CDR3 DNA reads TGCGCCAGCGGAAGGGGGACCACAGATACGCAGTATTTT. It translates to CASGRGTTDTQYF.